This is a list of T cell receptor beta chains from one sample in a study of Ad26.COV2.S vaccination and SARS-CoV-2 variants. Assay used: immunoSEQ multiplex PCR; TCRdb lists only in-frame clones, some missing. The repertoire has 300,000 to 400,000 clones, about 88% of them found once; the top ten carry around 6.4%. The material sequenced was peripheral blood, taken in a trial of Ad26.COV2.S vaccine versus placebo. The source is a person aged 18-65 years who received the Ad26.COV2.S COVID-19 vaccine or a placebo. The CDR3 runs from the conserved cysteine through the conserved F or W. A D gene is named only where the DNA matches it firmly. Clone size, where shown, is once, few, many, or a class for clones that have expanded.

v_call,clone_size,j_call,d_call,cdr3_aa,cdr3_nt
TRBV5-1,NA,TRBJ2-7,NA,CASSLDRRSSYEQYF,TGCGCCAGCAGCTTGGACAGGCGGTCCTCCTACGAGCAGTACTTC
TRBV7-9,NA,TRBJ2-1,TRBD1,CASSLGQGNEQFF,TGTGCCAGCAGCTTAGGACAGGGCAATGAGCAGTTCTTC
TRBV5-4,NA,TRBJ2-3,TRBD2,CASRGTSGSGSDTQYF,TGTGCCAGCAGGGGGACTAGCGGGAGTGGCTCAGATACGCAGTATTTT
TRBV9,NA,TRBJ2-7,NA,CASGVGFDEQYF,TGTGCCAGCGGCGTGGGTTTCGACGAGCAGTACTTC
TRBV4-1,once,TRBJ2-7,NA,CASSQESGTMRRTYEQYF,TGCGCCAGCAGCCAAGAATCCGGCACAATGAGACGAACCTACGAGCAGTACTTC
TRBV19,NA,TRBJ2-3,NA,CASSIRQVTDTQYF,TGTGCCAGTAGTATCCGACAGGTGACAGATACGCAGTATTTT
TRBV20-1,NA,TRBJ2-2,NA,CSASTPANTGELFF,TGCAGTGCTAGTACGCCAGCTAACACCGGGGAGCTGTTTTTT
TRBV18,NA,TRBJ1-1,NA,CASSAVNTEAFF,TGTGCCAGCTCGGCAGTGAACACTGAAGCTTTCTTT
TRBV27,few,TRBJ2-2,NA,CASSFWGTGELFF,TGTGCCAGCAGCTTTTGGGGAACCGGGGAGCTGTTTTTT
TRBV5-1,NA,TRBJ1-2,NA,CASSLDQAGYGYTF,TGCGCCAGCAGCTTGGATCAGGCGGGGTATGGCTACACCTTC
TRBV6-5,NA,TRBJ2-5,NA,CASSQKGETQYF,TGTGCCAGCAGTCAAAAGGGGGAGACCCAGTACTTC
TRBV6-5,once,TRBJ1-5,NA,CASIPGENQPQHF,TGTGCCAGCATCCCAGGGGAAAACCAGCCCCAGCATTTT
TRBV28,once,TRBJ2-7,NA,CASSPGSNSYEQYF,TGTGCCAGCAGTCCTGGCAGCAACTCCTACGAGCAGTACTTC
TRBV7-2,NA,TRBJ2-1,NA,CASSLDGGYEQFF,TGTGCCAGCAGCTTAGACGGAGGGTATGAGCAGTTCTTC
TRBV7-3,NA,TRBJ2-3,TRBD2,CASRGTSGRAFGTDTQYF,TGTGCCAGCAGGGGGACTAGCGGGAGGGCCTTCGGCACAGATACGCAGTATTTT
TRBV14,once,TRBJ1-1,NA,CASSQVLRAEAFF,TGTGCCAGCAGCCAAGTTTTGAGAGCTGAAGCTTTCTTT
TRBV25-1,NA,TRBJ1-2,NA,CASNEGRGYGYTF,TGTGCCAGCAATGAAGGCAGGGGATATGGCTACACCTTC
TRBV9,NA,TRBJ2-5,NA,CASSVETTPGETQYF,TGTGCCAGCAGCGTCGAGACTACACCGGGAGAGACCCAGTACTTC
TRBV24-1,NA,TRBJ1-2,TRBD1,CATSDFRRQGKFSGYTF,TGTGCCACCAGTGATTTTCGACGACAGGGGAAGTTTAGTGGGTACACCTTC
TRBV28,NA,TRBJ1-3,NA,CASSSITVSGNTIYF,TGTGCCAGCAGTTCTATAACAGTCTCTGGAAACACCATATATTTT
TRBV3-1/TRBV3-2,NA,TRBJ1-2,NA,CASSQGYYGYTF,TGTGCCAGCAGCCAGGGGTACTATGGCTACACCTTC
TRBV5-1,NA,TRBJ1-1,NA,CASSLAEAGGSEAFF,TGCGCCAGCAGCCTTGCGGAAGCCGGGGGCTCTGAAGCTTTCTTT
TRBV29-1,NA,TRBJ1-2,NA,CSVETGASYGYTF,TGCAGCGTTGAGACGGGGGCCAGCTATGGCTACACCTTC
TRBV28,NA,TRBJ2-7,TRBD1,CASSPDPGTAYEQYF,TGTGCCAGCAGTCCCGACCCCGGGACAGCCTACGAGCAGTACTTC
TRBV12-3/TRBV12-4,NA,TRBJ1-6,NA,CASSFANSPLHF,TGTGCCAGCAGTTTTGCAAATTCACCCCTCCACTTT
TRBV27,once,TRBJ2-7,NA,CASSGRLGGGAYEQYF,TGTGCCAGCAGTGGCAGATTAGGAGGAGGCGCGTACGAGCAGTACTTC
TRBV25-1,NA,TRBJ2-1,NA,CAALDSRSYNEQFF,TGTGCCGCTTTGGACAGCCGCTCCTACAATGAGCAGTTCTTC
TRBV6-2/TRBV6-3,NA,TRBJ1-3,TRBD1,CASSYSSGTGRFFSGNTIYF,TGTGCCAGCAGTTACTCGTCCGGGACAGGGAGATTTTTCTCTGGAAACACCATATATTTT
TRBV11-2,few,TRBJ1-1,TRBD1,CASSSLWDRVSAFF,TGTGCCAGCAGTTCTCTATGGGACAGGGTCTCGGCTTTCTTT
TRBV19,NA,TRBJ2-1,NA,CASSISSRVGPAVNEQFF,TGTGCCAGTAGTATTAGTTCGAGAGTAGGGCCCGCGGTCAATGAGCAGTTCTTC
TRBV7-9,NA,TRBJ1-2,TRBD1,CASRGSPGTGSSEDYGYTF,TGTGCCAGCAGAGGAAGCCCCGGGACAGGGTCCTCCGAGGACTATGGCTACACCTTC
TRBV19,NA,TRBJ2-5,NA,CASSIGFQLYQETQYF,TGTGCCAGTAGTATAGGATTTCAGCTCTACCAAGAGACCCAGTACTTC
TRBV12-5,NA,TRBJ2-2,TRBD1,CASGTDRGTTGELFF,TGTGCTAGTGGTACCGACAGGGGGACTACCGGGGAGCTGTTTTTT
TRBV24-1,NA,TRBJ2-1,NA,CATSDSGPGGTYNEQFF,TGTGCCACCAGTGACTCGGGGCCGGGCGGTACCTACAATGAGCAGTTCTTC
TRBV2,NA,TRBJ2-1,NA,CASTNYNEQFF,TGTGCCAGCACCAACTACAATGAGCAGTTCTTC
TRBV6-5,once,TRBJ2-1,NA,CASGFGRSYNEQFF,TGTGCCAGCGGCTTCGGACGCTCCTACAATGAACAGTTCTTC
TRBV5-1,NA,TRBJ2-3,TRBD2,CASSLVGTSGVTDTQYF,TGCGCCAGCAGCTTGGTTGGGACTAGCGGGGTCACAGATACGCAGTATTTT
TRBV12-5,NA,TRBJ1-1,NA,CASGLGDTEAFF,TGTGCTAGTGGTTTGGGGGACACTGAAGCTTTCTTT
TRBV24-1,once,TRBJ2-3,TRBD1,CATSDYDRGDTQYF,TGTGCCACCAGTGATTATGACAGGGGAGATACGCAGTATTTT
TRBV9,NA,TRBJ2-3,NA,CASTFSGTDTQYF,TGTGCCAGCACCTTTTCTGGCACAGATACGCAGTATTTT
TRBV7-2,NA,TRBJ2-3,TRBD1,CASSLVSGGFGGDTQYF,TGTGCCAGCAGCTTAGTCTCAGGGGGCTTTGGCGGAGATACGCAGTATTTT
TRBV6-6,NA,TRBJ1-1,NA,CASQPGRTENTEAFF,TGTGCCAGCCAACCAGGTCGCACAGAGAACACTGAAGCTTTCTTT
TRBV4-3,NA,TRBJ2-2,TRBD1,CASSQRGQVSGELFF,TGCGCCAGCAGCCAAAGGGGACAGGTCTCCGGGGAGCTGTTTTTT
TRBV23-1,NA,TRBJ2-7,TRBD2,CASSQSLASGRPSSYEQYF,TGCGCCAGCAGTCAATCGCTGGCTAGCGGGAGGCCTAGCTCCTACGAGCAGTACTTC
TRBV5-1,NA,TRBJ1-5,NA,CASREGGGSNQPQHF,TGCGCCAGCAGAGAGGGTGGGGGGTCCAATCAGCCCCAGCATTTT
TRBV27,few,TRBJ2-5,NA,CAIKPSTSYETQYF,TGTGCCATCAAACCTTCAACTAGTTATGAGACCCAGTACTTC
TRBV11-3,once,TRBJ2-1,NA,CASSATAYNEQFF,TGTGCCAGCAGCGCGACAGCGTACAATGAGCAGTTCTTC
TRBV19,NA,TRBJ1-3,TRBD1,CASSTSPGQERGNTIYF,TGTGCCAGTAGTACATCACCGGGACAGGAACGTGGAAACACCATATATTTT
TRBV25-1,NA,TRBJ2-7,TRBD1,CASSTWTGGSYEQYF,TGTGCCAGCAGTACTTGGACAGGGGGCTCCTACGAGCAGTACTTC
TRBV5-4,NA,TRBJ2-5,TRBD1,CASSQSDRVETQYF,TGTGCCAGCAGCCAATCCGACAGGGTAGAGACCCAGTACTTC
TRBV14,NA,TRBJ2-7,NA,CASAPGTWDPYEQYF,TGTGCCAGCGCACCCGGGACTTGGGACCCCTACGAGCAGTACTTC